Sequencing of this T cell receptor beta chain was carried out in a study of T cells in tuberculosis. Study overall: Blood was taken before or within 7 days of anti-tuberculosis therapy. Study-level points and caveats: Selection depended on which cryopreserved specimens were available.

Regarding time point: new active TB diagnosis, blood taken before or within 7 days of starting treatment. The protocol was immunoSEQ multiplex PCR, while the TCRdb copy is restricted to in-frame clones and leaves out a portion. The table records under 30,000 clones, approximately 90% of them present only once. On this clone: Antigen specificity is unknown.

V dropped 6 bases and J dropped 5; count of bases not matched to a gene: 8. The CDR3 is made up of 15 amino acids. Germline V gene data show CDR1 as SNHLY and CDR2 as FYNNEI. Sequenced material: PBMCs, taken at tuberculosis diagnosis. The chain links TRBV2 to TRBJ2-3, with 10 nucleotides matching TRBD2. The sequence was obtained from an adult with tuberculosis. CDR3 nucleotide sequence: TGTGCCAGCAGCCCCTCAGCGGGGGGGCAAGATACGCAGTATTTT. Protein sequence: CASSPSAGGQDTQYF.